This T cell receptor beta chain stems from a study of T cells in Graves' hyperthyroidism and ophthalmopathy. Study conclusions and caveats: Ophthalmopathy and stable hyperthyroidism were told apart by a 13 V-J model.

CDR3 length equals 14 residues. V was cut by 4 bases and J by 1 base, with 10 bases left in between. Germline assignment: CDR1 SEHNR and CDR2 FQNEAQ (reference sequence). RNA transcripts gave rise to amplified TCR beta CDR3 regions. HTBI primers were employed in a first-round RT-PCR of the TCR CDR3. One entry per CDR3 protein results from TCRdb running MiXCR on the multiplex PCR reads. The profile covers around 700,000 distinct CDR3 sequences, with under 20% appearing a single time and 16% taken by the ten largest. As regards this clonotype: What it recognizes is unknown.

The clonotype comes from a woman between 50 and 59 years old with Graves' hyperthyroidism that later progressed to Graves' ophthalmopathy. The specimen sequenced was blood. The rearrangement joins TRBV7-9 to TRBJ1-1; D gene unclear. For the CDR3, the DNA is TGTGCCAGCAGCTCCAGACGGAAGAACACTGAAGCTTTCTTT. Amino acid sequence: CASSSRRKNTEAFF.